The T cell receptor (beta chain) under discussion was sequenced for a study of blood T cell repertoires in COVID-19. Overall study: Collection of acute and convalescent COVID-19 samples took place in the United States, Italy and Spain. The analysed material was cDNA or gDNA that came from T cells, B-cell-depleted T cells, or PBMCs.

Source study methods: Reference gene primer amplification in the assay estimated nucleated cell counts. The protocol was immunoSEQ multiplex PCR, while the TCRdb copy is restricted to in-frame clones and leaves out a portion. The V and J calls and clone size were taken over from that table, and D and trimming were inferred from the DNA. Altogether roughly 120,000 clones are present, around 79% being singletons, with the ten largest covering about 2.7%. Germline-derived CDR1 and CDR2 are MNHEY and SMNVEV (reference sequence). CDR3 size: 15 residues. Trimming left V 1 base short and J 2 bases short, with 9 bases between.

J is TRBJ1-3 and V is TRBV27; a weak D match, TRBD1 (5 bases). Specimen: peripheral blood. The TCR was taken from a man aged 45-60 years with acute or convalescent COVID-19. The CDR3 here is CASSLFAGTGNTIYF. The CDR3 region has the DNA TGTGCCAGCAGTTTATTCGCAGGGACTGGAAACACCATATATTTT.